Listed here are 27 T cell receptor beta chains from one sample, sequenced in a study of T cells after yellow fever vaccination. TCRdb passed the 5' RACE reads through MiXCR, listing each CDR3 protein once. The repertoire has 450,000 to 550,000 distinct CDR3 sequences, 15% to 20% of them found once; the top ten carry around 15%. Source: PBMCs, taken 15 days after the yellow fever booster vaccination. Receptors originate from a man aged 30 to 39 who received the YFV17D yellow fever vaccine.

In this sample, this clonotype turned up a few times. This chain links TRBV2 with TRBJ2-7, with TRBD2 matching 7 bases. Germline V gives CDR1 SNHLY, CDR2 FYNNEI. This CDR3 region has 15 residues. Unmatched junction bases numbered 15, after V lost 9 bases and J lost 4 bases. The CDR3 spells CASTLGGSGGYEQYF. CDR3 nucleotides: TGTGCCAGTACCCTAGGCGGGAGTGGAGGTTACGAGCAGTACTTC.

A note on this clonotype: Germline is not matched at one junction end, which may reflect a read error. The V and J genes are TRBV27 and TRBJ2-3; the D is unclear. Germline CDR1 is MNHEY and CDR2 is SMNVEV (reference sequence). The length of the CDR3 is 13 residues. CDR3 nucleotides: TGTGTCAGCAGTTTAACTAGCACAGATACGCAGTATTTT. It translates to CVSSLTSTDTQYF.

This clonotype appeared a few times. The chain links TRBV4-3 to TRBJ2-1; D is uncertain. Between the trimmed V and J ends, which lost 1 base and 9 bases, there was a span of 13 bases. Germline CDR1 is LGHNA and CDR2 is YSLEER. CDR3 length: 14 amino acids. The CDR3 nucleotides are TGCGCCAGCAGCCAAGTAACTTCACGTAGTGAGCAGTTCTTC. Its protein product is CASSQVTSRSEQFF.

The chain links TRBV28 to TRBJ2-5; D is perhaps TRBD1 (5 bases). Trimming took 3 bases from V and 4 from J, leaving 15 bases between them. This CDR3 contains 15 residues. CDR1 is MDHEN, CDR2 SYDVKM, per germline. The CDR3 sequence: CASSLAQGIGETQYF. The CDR3 region has the DNA TGTGCCAGCAGTTTGGCCCAGGGAATTGGAGAGACCCAGTACTTC.

This clonotype was found many times. The chain is built from TRBV7-8 and TRBJ1-1; D call uncertain. Germline V gene data show CDR1 as SGHVS and CDR2 as FQNEAQ. This CDR3 comprises 13 residues. Deletions cut 3 bases from V and 3 bases from J, with 8 bases between. The CDR3 protein is CASSFGRDTEAFF. In DNA form, the CDR3 reads TGTGCCAGCAGCTTTGGCCGGGACACTGAAGCTTTCTTT.

This clonotype has only a few counts. The chain uses TRBV7-2 and TRBJ2-1; 7 bases match TRBD2. This CDR3 is built from 16 residues. V was pared by 1 base and J by 15 bases, with 18 bases of the junction left unmatched. Germline lookup yields CDR1 SGHTA and CDR2 FQGNSA. The CDR3 protein is CASSLVSVGEGHRAFF. Written as DNA, the CDR3 is TGTGCCAGCAGCTTAGTATCAGTGGGGGAGGGCCATCGTGCGTTCTTC.

The V call is TRBV25-1, the J call TRBJ2-3; tentative D call: TRBD1 (5 bases). This CDR3 region has 13 residues. V was cut by 4 bases and J by 4 bases, with 9 bases left in between. Germline values: CDR1 MGHDK, CDR2 SYGVNS. The CDR3 reads CASSVDSPDTQYF. CDR3 coding DNA: TGTGCCAGCAGTGTTGACAGTCCAGATACGCAGTATTTT.

This clonotype came up a few times. CDR3 protein: CASSLDRVVSGNTIYF. The CDR3 nucleotides read TGTGCCAGCAGCTTGGACAGGGTAGTGAGTGGAAACACCATATATTTT. The V gene is TRBV7-9, the J gene TRBJ1-3, with 8 bases lining up with TRBD1. The CDR3 extends over 16 amino acids. J was trimmed by 3 bases and V by 3 bases; bases with no gene match: 7. Germline CDR1 SEHNR, CDR2 FQNEAQ (reference sequence).

V is TRBV20-1 and J is TRBJ1-1; the D is unclear. The germline V and J ends were trimmed by 6 bases and 4 bases, with 9 bases remaining between them. Per germline, CDR1 DFQATT and CDR2 SNEGSKA (reference sequence). CDR3 length: 11 residues. The CDR3 DNA sequence: TGCAGTGCAAAATGGGTCACTGAAGCTTTCTTT. Translating it yields CSAKWVTEAFF.

The J gene is TRBJ1-5, the V gene TRBV19, with no clear D. The V end lost 5 bases, the J end lost 3 bases, and 14 bases lay between the germline ends. CDR1 is LNHDA, CDR2 SQIVND, per germline (reference sequence). The CDR3 contains 15 residues. CDR3 protein: CASSGLVRFNQPQHF. CDR3 nucleotide sequence: TGTGCCAGTAGTGGCCTCGTCCGATTCAATCAGCCCCAGCATTTT.

V gene TRBV5-1 combines with J gene TRBJ2-7; TRBD1 aligns across 9 bases. Germline-derived CDR1 and CDR2 are SGHRS and YFSETQ. The junction had 11 bases not matched to a gene; V was cut back by 1 base and J by 6 bases. This CDR3 has 16 residues. The CDR3 protein is CASSLTGSQGQGEQYF. Here the CDR3 DNA reads TGCGCCAGCAGCTTGACCGGGTCCCAGGGACAGGGCGAGCAGTACTTC. The variable domain in full, with the rest retrieved from reference TRBV5-1 and TRBJ2-7, is KAGVTQTPRYLIKTRGQQVTLSCSPISGHRSVSWYQQTPGQGLQFLFEYFSETQRNKGNFPGRFSGRQFSNSRSEMNVSTLELGDSALYLCASSLTGSQGQGEQYFGPGTRLTVT.

There are a few counts of this clonotype. The V and J genes are TRBV6-5 and TRBJ2-1; 7 bases are a match to TRBD2. V was clipped by 0 bases and J by 4 bases; unmatched bases: 9. Germline V gives CDR1 MNHEY, CDR2 SVGAGI. The CDR3 contains 17 residues. The CDR3 reads CASSYSTTSAGYNEQFF. The CDR3, as DNA: TGTGCCAGCAGTTACTCGACTACTAGCGCAGGATACAATGAGCAGTTCTTC.

This clonotype was picked up many times. The chain links TRBV5-1 to TRBJ2-7; D call uncertain. The CDR3 covers 13 residues. Germline V gene data show CDR1 as SGHRS and CDR2 as YFSETQ. The V end was cut by 1 base, the J end by 1 base, with 6 bases between. This CDR3 is CASSLSRSYEQYF. For the CDR3, the DNA is TGCGCCAGCAGCTTGAGCCGGTCCTACGAGCAGTACTTC.

The chain links TRBV7-9 to TRBJ2-1; maybe TRBD2 (6 bases). V was clipped by 5 bases and J by 2 bases, with 7 bases between them. CDR3 length equals 13 residues. Germline lookup yields CDR1 SEHNR and CDR2 FQNEAQ (reference sequence). The CDR3 bases are TGTGCCAGCAGCCGGACTACCTACAATGAGCAGTTCTTC. It specifies CASSRTTYNEQFF.

The chain couples TRBV5-1 to TRBJ2-1, with TRBD2 matching over 11 bases. Looked up from germline, CDR1 is SGHRS and CDR2 is YFSETQ. V gave up 7 bases and J gave up 6 bases; unmatched junction bases: 6. CDR3 length equals 14 residues. Here the CDR3 DNA reads TGCGCCAGCTCCCGACTAGCGGGGACCAATGAGCAGTTCTTC. This sequence encodes CASSRLAGTNEQFF.

This chain joins TRBV19 and TRBJ2-1; D gene uncertain. The CDR3 has 16 residues. V was clipped by 3 bases and J by 0 bases, with 12 bases between them. The germline V gene encodes CDR1 LNHDA and CDR2 SQIVND (reference sequence). The CDR3 loop reads CASSIKGVGSYNEQFF. CDR3 DNA: TGTGCCAGTAGTATTAAAGGTGTAGGCTCCTACAATGAGCAGTTCTTC.

The rearrangement joins TRBV11-2 to TRBJ1-1; D may be TRBD1 (6 bases). The V end lost 6 bases, the J end lost 0 bases, and 11 bases lay between the germline ends. From germline, CDR1 is SGHAT and CDR2 FQNNGV. The CDR3 contains 14 residues. The CDR3 DNA sequence: TGTGCCAGCAGAACAGGGTCGATGAACACTGAAGCTTTCTTT. Translation gives CASRTGSMNTEAFF.

The chain carries TRBV20-1 and TRBJ2-6; 8 bases agree with TRBD1. CDR1 DFQATT and CDR2 SNEGSKA come from the germline V gene (reference sequence). The CDR3 is 17 amino acids. J was trimmed by 3 bases and V by 1 base; bases with no gene match: 8. CDR3 bases: TGCAGTGCTAGAGCCAACCGGGACAGGAGTGGGGCCAACGTCCTGACTTTC. Its protein product is CSARANRDRSGANVLTF.

V usage is TRBV12-3 or TRBV12-4 and J usage is TRBJ2-7, with 9 bases aligning to TRBD1. The CDR3 has 13 amino acids. V shed 6 bases, J shed 5 bases, and the junction held 5 bases outside the gene matches. CDR3 DNA sequence: TGTGCCAGCAGGCGGACAGGGGACGACGAGCAGTACTTC. It encodes CASRRTGDDEQYF.

The rearrangement links TRBV10-3 to TRBJ1-2; D not resolved. This CDR3 has 16 amino acids. Germline CDR1 is ENHRY and CDR2 is SYGVKD. V lost 3 bases, J lost 4 bases, and 18 bases lay in between. CDR3 bases: TGTGCCATCAGTGACAGGCGTTCAGAGAAGGGCTATGGCTACACCTTC. Translation gives CAISDRRSEKGYGYTF.

The chain is built from TRBV15 and TRBJ2-1; D is perhaps TRBD2 (5 bases). The CDR3 consists of 16 residues. The germline gives CDR1 LNHNV, CDR2 YYDKDF (reference sequence). V shed 6 bases and J shed 0 bases, with 15 bases lying between them. CDR3 in amino acids: CATSLTTHNSYNEQFF. Here the CDR3 DNA reads TGTGCCACCAGTTTGACTACCCACAACTCCTACAATGAGCAGTTCTTC. The variable domain in full, completed from reference TRBV15 and TRBJ2-1, reads DAMVIQNPRYQVTQFGKPVTLSCSQTLNHNVMYWYQQKSSQAPKLLFHYYDKDFNNEADTPDNFQSRRPNTSFCFLDIRSPGLGDTAMYLCATSLTTHNSYNEQFFGPGTRLTVL.

The chain couples TRBV18 to TRBJ1-1, with D perhaps TRBD1 (5 bases). The CDR3 consists of 14 residues. Germline loops: CDR1 KGHSH, CDR2 LQKENI. The V end lost 3 bases, the J end lost 6 bases, and 14 bases lay between the germline ends. The CDR3, as DNA: TGTGCCAGCTCACCTGCAGGGTTTCGGGCTGAAGCTTTCTTT. Residues: CASSPAGFRAEAFF. The full variable domain, with the rest looked up from reference TRBV18 and TRBJ1-1, is NAGVMQNPRHLVRRRGQEARLRCSPMKGHSHVYWYRQLPEEGLKFMVYLQKENIIDESGMPKERFSAEFPKEGPSILRIQQVVRGDSAAYFCASSPAGFRAEAFFGQGTRLTVV.

Regarding this clonotype: Compared with germline, one end of the junction differs, possibly owing to a read error. V gene TRBV6-2 or TRBV6-3 combines with J gene TRBJ2-1; tentatively, D is TRBD1 or TRBD2 (5 bases each). This CDR3 has 16 amino acids. The germline V gene has CDR1 MNHEY and CDR2 SVGEGT. The CDR3 loop is CASTKAGTSPYNELFF. For the CDR3, the DNA is TGTGCCAGCACAAAGGCCGGGACCTCCCCCTACAATGAGCTGTTCTTC.

This clonotype has a handful of counts. CDR3 nucleotide sequence: TGTGCCAGCTCCCTTTTTGGTCGGGATGCTAATCAGCCCCAGCATTTT. Amino acids: CASSLFGRDANQPQHF. The J gene is TRBJ1-5, the V gene TRBV18; D remains unclear. CDR3 length: 16 residues. V lost 6 bases to trimming and J lost 4 bases, with 19 bases between them. The V gene's germline CDR1 is KGHSH and CDR2 LQKENI. Full variable domain (rest looked up from reference TRBV18 and TRBJ1-5): NAGVMQNPRHLVRRRGQEARLRCSPMKGHSHVYWYRQLPEEGLKFMVYLQKENIIDESGMPKERFSAEFPKEGPSILRIQQVVRGDSAAYFCASSLFGRDANQPQHFGDGTRLSIL.

This clonotype was counted between two and nine times. The chain uses TRBV6-1 and TRBJ2-3, with 11 nucleotides matching TRBD1. The CDR3 runs to 16 residues. V trimming: 5 bases; J trimming: 4 bases; junction bases outside the gene matches: 8. CDR1 MNHNS and CDR2 SASEGT come from the germline V gene. The CDR3 sequence is CASSRTGGLFPDTQYF. In nucleotides, the CDR3 is TGTGCCAGCAGTAGGACAGGGGGCCTATTCCCAGATACGCAGTATTTT.

The chain couples TRBV6-5 to TRBJ2-1; D remains ambiguous. This CDR3 has 13 amino acids. Germline V gives CDR1 MNHEY, CDR2 SVGAGI. V gave up 6 bases and J gave up 4 bases, with 10 bases separating them. In DNA form, the CDR3 reads TGTGCCAGCAGAGGCGGAAAGTACAATGAGCAGTTCTTC. Protein sequence: CASRGGKYNEQFF.

This sequence joins TRBV12-3 or TRBV12-4 and TRBJ2-5; the match to TRBD2 covers 7 bases. The CDR3 is 14 residues long. Unmatched junction bases numbered 9, after V lost 6 bases and J lost 5 bases. This CDR3 reads CASSDTHGGETQYF. The CDR3 coding sequence is TGTGCCAGCAGCGATACGCACGGGGGGGAGACCCAGTACTTC.